This T cell receptor beta chain was identified in a study of radiotherapy plus CTLA-4 blockade in lung cancer (dated by TCRdb to 2016 to 2019). About the investigation overall: Objective responses occurred in roughly a sixth of enrolled patients, and around 29% achieved disease control.

Libraries were constructed by the immunoSEQ multiplex PCR assay. TCRdb obtained this table from immuneACCESS and retained in-frame rearrangements with V and J assigned. These tables miss some clones; where compared with another copy, unresolved V genes account for less than half of the shortfall, and the remainder is unexplained. This sample gives about 80,000 clones in total; 60% to 85% of them show up just once. Jointly, the top ten make up roughly 22% of the sample. With respect to this clone: The antigen this receptor binds is unknown. No much larger clone exists at a distance of one base, and base qualities are not known.

In this study, focal radiation therapy paired with CTLA-4 blockade (ipilimumab) was tested in patients who had chemo-refractory metastatic non-small-cell lung cancer. The germline V end is reduced by 2 bases and the J end by 2 bases; junction bases left unmatched: 4. Spanning cysteine to phenylalanine, the CDR3 consists of 15 amino acids. Just CDR3 DNA is preserved here, 45 bases in frame from base 1. CDR1 KGHSH and CDR2 LQKENI are derived from the germline V gene. Results and caveats for the whole study, not just this receptor: After treatment with radiotherapy and ipilimumab, TCR clones that originated in tumors expanded in peripheral blood. The strongest predictors of response, as reported, were early dynamic changes in blood T cell clones along with a rise in serum interferon-beta after radiation.

The receptor was derived from a human donor with non-small cell lung cancer whose response to radiotherapy plus ipilimumab could not be evaluated. Some clones in this sample may be carry-over from other donors' samples. The sequence links TRBV18 to TRBJ2-3, and 7 junctional nucleotides match TRBD1. Sequenced here: peripheral blood, sampled from a patient treated with radiotherapy plus ipilimumab. The nucleotide sequence is given as TGTGCCAGCTCACCAATAGGACAGGCCACAGATACGCAGTATTTT. The translation is CASSPIGQATDTQYF.